The clone carrying this T cell receptor (beta chain) has a handful of counts. Its target is unknown. The entry originates in a study of T-cell reconstitution after alpha-beta-depleted transplantation in children. Findings and limits, study-wide: Elevated TCRbeta diversity at day 60 was traced, in some patients, to surviving recipient T cells and thymic progenitors. Counts and diversity of T cells one year after transplant came mostly from newly produced T cells. Reportedly, only several hundred clones from non-depleted graft cells drove alpha-beta T-cell counts at about two months.

For TCRbeta, the library was prepared with unique molecular identifiers. Using its own MiXCR run on the PCR reads, TCRdb lists one record per CDR3 protein. The sample has approximately 800,000 distinct CDR3 sequences; around 17% are singletons. The sequence derives from a male patient aged 5 to 17 who had a stem cell transplant for acute lymphoblastic leukemia, so the T cells may come from the graft donor. The sample consisted of PBMCs, mostly from graft donor cells, taken 360 days after TCRalphabeta/CD19-depleted stem cell transplant.

The CDR3 sequence: CASSFPVEDTQYF. The CDR3 DNA follows: TGCGCCAGCAGCTTCCCAGTTGAGGATACGCAGTATTTT. V gene TRBV5-1 combines with J gene TRBJ2-3; D is ambiguous. CDR3 size: 13 residues. Trimming pared 2 bases from V and 6 bases from J, leaving 10 bases between. From germline, CDR1 is SGHRS and CDR2 YFSETQ.